This T cell receptor (beta chain) was recorded in a study of vaccination and CD4 T cells after COVID-19. At the level of the study: Investigators stimulated cells with overlapping spike peptides drawn from SARS-CoV-2, HCoV-NL63, HCoV-OC43 and HCoV-229E.

In its sample, this clonotype was seen a few times. Its matching antigen is unknown. Indicated treatment: roughly nine-day PBMC culture with coronavirus spike peptide pools or control peptides (ViraFEST assay). Expansion of antigen-specific T cells with peptide pools by ViraFEST preceded sequencing of TCRs. The CDR3 is 15 residues long. The V and J ends lost 6 bases and 2 bases respectively, with 13 bases between them. Germline lookup yields CDR1 MNHEY and CDR2 SMNVEV (reference sequence). Oncomine TCR Beta short-read sequencing was applied to DNA from cultured CD4+ T cells. Genomic DNA was isolated from CD4+ T cells that had been cultured. TCRdb fed the PCR reads into MiXCR, producing one record per CDR3 protein. The sample carries under 25,000 distinct CDR3 sequences, 45% to 50% recorded once.

This chain connects TRBV27 to TRBJ2-2; D remains unclear. The sample taken for sequencing was CD4+ T cells from blood, cultured in vitro. This clonotype was sampled from a human donor who had recovered from COVID-19. CDR3 region: CASSLFTANTGELFF. CDR3 nucleotides: TGTGCCAGCAGCCTTTTCACGGCTAACACCGGGGAGCTGTTTTTT.